The 22 T cell receptor beta chains below come from one sample, sequenced in a study of cytomegalovirus exposure and HLA in healthy donors. Both 60 Vbeta primers and 13 Jbeta primers went into the PCR. Produced via immunoSEQ multiplex PCR; TCRdb's table is partial and in-frame only. The sample includes about 260,000 clones, 84% of them seen just once. The specimen was PBMCs. The receptors derive from a woman aged 40-49 years in good health and CMV-seropositive.

The table lists this clone with a few counts. The chain joins TRBV5-6 to TRBJ2-5; D is unresolved. Trimming took 4 bases from V and 2 from J, leaving 15 bases between them. Germline V gene lookup returns CDR1 SGHDT and CDR2 YYEEEE. The CDR3 runs to 15 residues. This CDR3 is CASSLPAAAQETQYF. CDR3 nucleotides: TGTGCCAGCAGCCTCCCGGCGGCAGCACAAGAGACCCAGTACTTC.

Note on this clone: At one boundary the junction diverges from the germline segment, which might be a read error. The chain carries TRBV6-1 and TRBJ1-5, with D perhaps TRBD1 (6 bases). This CDR3 spans 18 amino acids. CDR1 is MNHNS and CDR2 is SASEGT in the germline V gene. CDR3 DNA: TGTGCCAGAAGTGAACTCGGAGTGGGGGGGCCAGAGAATTGGCCCCAGCATTTT. Translation gives CARSELGVGGPENWPQHF.

This chain joins TRBV7-6 and TRBJ2-1, with 11 bases lining up with TRBD2. The germline V gene has CDR1 SGHVS and CDR2 FNYEAQ. The length of the CDR3 is 17 residues. V lost 5 bases and J lost 3; bases outside the gene matches: 9. The CDR3 bases are TGTGCCAGCAGCCCCACACTAGCGGGAGAACTCTACAATGAGCAGTTCTTC. It is translated as CASSPTLAGELYNEQFF.

The chain uses TRBV2 and TRBJ2-6; D not resolved. The germline V gene encodes CDR1 SNHLY and CDR2 FYNNEI. The CDR3 extends over 17 amino acids. With 10 bases removed from V and 0 bases from J, the gap between germline ends came to 19 bases. As DNA, the CDR3 is TGTGCCACCACTCGTGAGGCTGGAACCTCTGGGGCCAACGTCCTGACTTTC. Encoded protein: CATTREAGTSGANVLTF.

V is TRBV28 and J is TRBJ1-1; 8 nucleotides agree with TRBD1. The V gene end was trimmed by 11 bases and the J gene end by 1 base; junction bases not matched to a gene: 9. The CDR3 contains 14 residues. The germline V gene has CDR1 MDHEN and CDR2 SYDVKM. DNA for the CDR3: TGTGCCGGAAGAACCGGGACAGGGAACACTGAAGCTTTCTTT. Translating it yields CAGRTGTGNTEAFF.

This chain uses TRBV29-1 with TRBJ2-7; 9 positions agree with TRBD1. V trimming: 5 bases; J trimming: 4 bases; junction bases outside the gene matches: 6. Germline CDR1 reads SQVTM; CDR2 reads ANQGSEA. This CDR3 region has 13 residues. CDR3 sequence reads: CSVRTGAGYEQYF. The DNA of the CDR3 is TGCAGCGTTAGGACAGGGGCCGGATACGAGCAGTACTTC.

This chain joins TRBV4-1 and TRBJ1-1; 8 nucleotides line up with TRBD1. Germline trimming cut 4 bases from V and 0 bases from J; bases unmatched to any gene: 4. The CDR3 runs 15 residues. Germline assignment: CDR1 MGHRA and CDR2 YSYEKL. The CDR3 loop is CASSRGQEMNTEAFF. In DNA form, the CDR3 reads TGCGCCAGCAGCCGGGGACAGGAAATGAACACTGAAGCTTTCTTT.

This rearrangement joins TRBV5-1 to TRBJ2-7; 7 bases are shared with TRBD1. CDR1 is SGHRS and CDR2 is YFSETQ in the germline V gene. This CDR3 is built from 17 residues. V dropped 4 bases and J dropped 0; count of bases not matched to a gene: 13. The CDR3 DNA reads TGCGCCAGCAGCAACGGACCTTTCGACAGGGCCTCCTACGAGCAGTACTTC. This encodes CASSNGPFDRASYEQYF.

The gene calls are TRBV29-1 and TRBJ2-5, with D possibly matching TRBD1 (5 bases). Trimming shortened V by 2 bases and J by 4 bases, and 20 bases separated the two germline ends. Germline CDR1 reads SQVTM; CDR2 reads ANQGSEA. CDR3 length equals 16 residues. DNA for the CDR3: TGCAGCGTTGAACCCTTGGGGCAGGGCGTTGTAGAGACCCAGTACTTC. Protein sequence: CSVEPLGQGVVETQYF.

The rearrangement links TRBV6-1 to TRBJ1-4; 11 positions match TRBD1. Germline assignment: CDR1 MNHNS and CDR2 SASEGT. V dropped 4 bases and J dropped 7; count of bases not matched to a gene: 2. This CDR3 region has 14 residues. CDR3 protein: CASSADRGREKLFF. The CDR3 bases are TGTGCCAGCAGTGCGGACAGGGGGCGTGAAAAACTGTTTTTT.

The chain recombines TRBV27 with TRBJ2-2, with D possibly being TRBD1 (6 bases). CDR1 MNHEY and CDR2 SMNVEV come from the germline V gene (reference sequence). This CDR3 is 15 amino acids long. Trimming stripped 4 bases from V and 2 bases from J, with 11 bases between. The CDR3 bases are TGTGCCAGCAGTTACGGGACACAAAACACCGGGGAGCTGTTTTTT. Protein sequence: CASSYGTQNTGELFF.

This clone showed up just a few times. The chain employs TRBV19 and TRBJ2-6, with D tentatively TRBD2 (5 bases). V lost 0 bases and J 0 bases, leaving 9 bases between the germline ends. The CDR3 has 17 residues. CDR1 is LNHDA and CDR2 is SQIVND in the germline V gene (reference sequence). CDR3 nucleotides: TGTGCCAGTAGTATAGAACTCCGGGACTCTGGGGCCAACGTCCTGACTTTC. It is translated as CASSIELRDSGANVLTF.

The V call is TRBV5-1, the J call TRBJ2-2, with TRBD2 matching over 12 bases. The CDR3 is 20 residues long. From germline, CDR1 is SGHRS and CDR2 YFSETQ. Unmatched junction bases numbered 14, after V lost 4 bases and J lost 1 base. The chain's CDR3 is CASSPLRVRTSGKNTGELFF. CDR3 bases: TGCGCCAGCAGCCCCCTCAGGGTAAGGACTAGCGGGAAGAACACCGGGGAGCTGTTTTTT.

The chain uses TRBV4-2 and TRBJ2-1, with a possible D match to TRBD1 (5 bases). This CDR3 is 14 amino acids long. CDR1 is LGHNA, CDR2 YNFKEQ, per germline. Trimming shortened V by 0 bases and J by 10 bases, and 13 bases separated the two germline ends. The CDR3 nucleotides read TGTGCCAGCAGCCAAGATAGGGTCGGACAAGAGCAGTTCTTC. Its translation: CASSQDRVGQEQFF.

This clone appeared a few times. The rearrangement joins TRBV5-4 to TRBJ1-2; D is unclear. Germline V gives CDR1 SGHNT, CDR2 YYREEE (reference sequence). Trimming removed 0 bases from V and 1 base from J, with 7 bases in between. The CDR3 totals 14 residues. Here the CDR3 reads CASSLVGSNYGYTF. In DNA, the CDR3 is TGTGCCAGCAGCTTGGTGGGCAGTAACTATGGCTACACCTTC.

This chain joins TRBV11-3 and TRBJ2-5; perhaps TRBD2 as D (6 bases). The V gene lost 5 bases and the J gene lost 3 bases, with 16 bases spanning the gap. Germline V gene sequence: CDR1 SGHNT, CDR2 YENEEA. CDR3 length equals 15 residues. CDR3 DNA: TGTGCCAGCAGCCCCTACTTGGGCGGGGAAGAGACCCAGTACTTC. Translating gives CASSPYLGGEETQYF.

The CDR3 sequence is CSAPFYEQYF. For the CDR3, the DNA is TGCAGTGCTCCTTTTTACGAGCAGTACTTC. The J gene is TRBJ2-7, the V gene TRBV20-1; no clear D. The V gene's germline CDR1 is DFQATT and CDR2 SNEGSKA (reference sequence). This CDR3 comprises 10 residues. The ends were cut back, 5 bases at V and 4 bases at J, with 6 bases in the middle.

This chain joins TRBV27 and TRBJ1-2; 9 nucleotides agree with TRBD1. Per germline, CDR1 MNHEY and CDR2 SMNVEV (reference sequence). The CDR3 contains 13 residues. Unmatched junction bases numbered 4, after V lost 8 bases and J lost 3 bases. The CDR3 spells CASAQGADYGYTF. The CDR3 coding sequence is TGTGCCAGCGCACAGGGGGCCGACTATGGCTACACCTTC.

This clone was seen a handful of times. The chain joins TRBV5-1 to TRBJ2-7; TRBD2 matches 11 bases. The CDR3 spans 15 residues. V trimming: 4 bases; J trimming: 4 bases; junction bases outside the gene matches: 7. The germline V gene has CDR1 SGHRS and CDR2 YFSETQ. The CDR3 region is CASSPGTSGYYEQYF. In DNA form, the CDR3 reads TGCGCCAGCAGCCCAGGGACTAGCGGATATTACGAGCAGTACTTC.

The chain carries TRBV7-8 and TRBJ2-2; 7 bases line up with TRBD1. This CDR3 region has 13 residues. Per germline, CDR1 SGHVS and CDR2 FQNEAQ. V lost 4 bases, J lost 5 bases, and 1 base stayed unmatched. For the CDR3, the DNA is TGTGCCAGCAGCTCACAGGGGACCGGGGAGCTGTTTTTT. Translation: CASSSQGTGELFF.

DNA of the CDR3: TGTGCCAGCTCACCACTGGGCGGGAGTTCCTACGAGCAGTACTTC. Translation: CASSPLGGSSYEQYF. This chain uses TRBV18 with TRBJ2-7; 7 nucleotides agree with TRBD2. CDR3 size: 15 residues. From germline, CDR1 is KGHSH and CDR2 LQKENI. The V segment lost 1 base and the J segment 1 base; nucleotides outside the gene matches: 4.

For the CDR3, the DNA is TGCGCCAGCAGCTGGACAGCATCCTATGGCTACACCTTC. This gives the protein CASSWTASYGYTF. This chain joins TRBV5-1 and TRBJ1-2, with D possibly being TRBD1 (6 bases). The V gene lost 3 bases and the J gene lost 4 bases, with 10 bases spanning the gap. The CDR3 spans 13 residues. CDR1 and CDR2 (germline): SGHRS, YFSETQ. The full variable domain, its missing parts supplied by reference TRBV5-1 and TRBJ1-2, is KAGVTQTPRYLIKTRGQQVTLSCSPISGHRSVSWYQQTPGQGLQFLFEYFSETQRNKGNFPGRFSGRQFSNSRSEMNVSTLELGDSALYLCASSWTASYGYTFGSGTRLTVV.